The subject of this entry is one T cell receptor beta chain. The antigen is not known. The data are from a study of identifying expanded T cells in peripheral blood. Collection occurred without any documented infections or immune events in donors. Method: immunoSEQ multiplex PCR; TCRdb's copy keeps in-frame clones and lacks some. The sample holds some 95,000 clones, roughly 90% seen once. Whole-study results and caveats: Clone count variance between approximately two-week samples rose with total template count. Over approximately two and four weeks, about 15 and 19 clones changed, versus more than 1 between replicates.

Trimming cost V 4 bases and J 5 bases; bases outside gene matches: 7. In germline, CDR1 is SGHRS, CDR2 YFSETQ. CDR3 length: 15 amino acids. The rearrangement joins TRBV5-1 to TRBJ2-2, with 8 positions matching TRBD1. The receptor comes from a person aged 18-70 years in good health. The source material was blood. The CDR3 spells CASSHGQGMTGELFF. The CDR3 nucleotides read TGCGCCAGCAGCCACGGACAGGGTATGACCGGGGAGCTGTTTTTT.